This T cell receptor beta chain was captured in a study of neoadjuvant anti-PD-1 for oral cavity cancer. Time point in this sample: after neoadjuvant nivolumab, at surgical resection. Stage II-IVA oral cavity squamous cell carcinoma was new and untreated by systemic or radiation therapy. The patients had HPV-negative, locally advanced oral cavity squamous cell carcinoma. The CDR3 consists of 13 residues. CDR1 is MNHEY and CDR2 is SMNVEV in the germline V gene (reference sequence). The V end lost 3 bases, the J end lost 6 bases, and 11 bases lay between the germline ends. Profiled with immunoSEQ multiplex PCR; TCRdb holds only in-frame clones, not every one. The profile shows 55,000 to 80,000 clones, roughly nine tenths of them singletons.

This sequence originates from a person aged 35-79 years with oral cavity squamous cell carcinoma. Sequenced material: PBMCs, taken after nivolumab (anti-PD-1) treatment. V is TRBV27 and J is TRBJ1-1; no firm D call. The CDR3 nucleotides are TGTGCCAGCAGTTTGGCTCCCTGGGCTGAAGCTTTCTTT. Translation: CASSLAPWAEAFF.